A selection of T cell receptor beta chains follows, all from one sample in a study of T cells after yellow fever vaccination. TCRdb reanalysed the 5' RACE reads using MiXCR and keeps one entry per CDR3 protein. The table has under 50,000 distinct CDR3 sequences, over 5.5% seen once; the top ten hold more than 9%. Sample: PBMCs, either bulk or a sorted T-cell subset (CD4+, CD8+, memory, or dextramer-sorted; not recorded which), taken 45 days after the yellow fever booster vaccination. These receptor sequences come from a young man who received the YFV17D yellow fever vaccine. CDR3s include the opening cysteine and the closing phenylalanine or tryptophan. A D gene is named only where the DNA matches it firmly. Expanded clones get a size class; other rows say once, few or many, or leave the size out.

TRBJ2-3	TRBV3-1	TRBD2	many	CASSQTSGSTDTQYF	TGTGCCAGCAGCCAAACTAGCGGGAGCACAGATACGCAGTATTTT
TRBJ2-7	TRBV7-2	-	few	CASSLKGDVRWEQYF	TGTGCCAGCAGCTTGAAGGGGGATGTTCGTTGGGAGCAGTACTTC
TRBJ2-7	TRBV7-2	TRBD1	many	CASSLGTGTYEQYF	TGTGCCAGCAGCTTGGGGACAGGAACCTACGAGCAGTACTTC
TRBJ2-5	TRBV6-2/TRBV6-3	-	-	CASSYFGETQYF	TGTGCCAGCAGTTACTTCGGAGAGACCCAGTACTTC
TRBJ2-1	TRBV15	-	many	CATSRPSGPSSYNEQFF	TGTGCCACCAGCAGGCCCTCTGGACCGAGCTCCTACAATGAGCAGTTCTTC
TRBJ2-7	TRBV15	-	few	CATSRGFSDEQYF	TGTGCCACCAGCAGAGGATTCAGTGACGAGCAGTACTTC
TRBJ2-3	TRBV29-1	-	few	CSLVGRGRTDTQYF	TGCAGCCTTGTGGGTAGGGGCCGCACAGATACGCAGTATTTT
TRBJ1-6	TRBV7-2	-	few	CASSLERDNSPLHF	TGTGCCAGCAGCTTAGAACGGGATAATTCACCCCTCCACTTT
TRBJ2-6	TRBV19	TRBD1	many	CASSGTGGSGANVLTF	TGTGCCAGTTCGGGGACAGGGGGTTCTGGGGCCAACGTCCTGACTTTC
TRBJ2-5	TRBV5-1	-	few	CASSHKQGWETQYF	TGCGCCAGCAGCCATAAACAGGGTTGGGAGACCCAGTACTTC
TRBJ2-7	TRBV29-1	TRBD1	many	CSGQTGGYEQYF	TGCAGCGGACAGACAGGGGGTTACGAGCAGTACTTC
TRBJ1-2	TRBV20-1	-	many	CSARGGIVYTF	TGCAGTGCTAGAGGGGGGATAGTCTACACCTTC
TRBJ2-2	TRBV5-4	-	-	CASSLAGGQGGTTGELFF	TGTGCCAGCAGCTTGGCCGGAGGTCAGGGGGGGACCACCGGGGAGCTGTTTTTT
TRBJ2-5	TRBV29-1	-	many	CSAYREETQYF	TGCAGCGCCTACAGGGAAGAGACCCAGTACTTC
TRBJ2-7	TRBV5-6	-	many	CASSLSRGEQYF	TGTGCCAGCAGCTTGTCGAGGGGCGAGCAGTACTTC
TRBJ2-7	TRBV7-8	-	many	CASSFSSYYEQYF	TGTGCCAGCAGCTTTTCTAGTTACTACGAGCAGTACTTC
TRBJ2-5	TRBV12-3/TRBV12-4	TRBD2	many	CASGGGSRETQYF	TGTGCCAGTGGTGGCGGGAGTCGGGAGACCCAGTACTTC